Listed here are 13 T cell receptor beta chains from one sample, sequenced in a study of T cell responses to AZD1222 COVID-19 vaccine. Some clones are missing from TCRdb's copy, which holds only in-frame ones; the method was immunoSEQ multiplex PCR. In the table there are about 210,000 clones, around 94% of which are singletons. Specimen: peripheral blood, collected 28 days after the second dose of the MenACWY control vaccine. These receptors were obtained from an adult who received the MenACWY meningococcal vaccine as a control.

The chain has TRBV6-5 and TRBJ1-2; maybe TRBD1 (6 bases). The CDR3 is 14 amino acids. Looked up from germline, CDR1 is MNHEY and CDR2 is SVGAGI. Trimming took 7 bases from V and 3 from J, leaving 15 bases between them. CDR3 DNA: TGTGCCAGCATCGGGTCAGGGGCATACTATGGCTACACCTTC. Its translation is CASIGSGAYYGYTF.

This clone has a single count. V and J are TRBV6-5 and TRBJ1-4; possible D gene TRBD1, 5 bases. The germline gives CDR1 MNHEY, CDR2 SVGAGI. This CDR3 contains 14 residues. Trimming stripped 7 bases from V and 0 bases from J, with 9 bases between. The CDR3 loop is CASKPRATNEKLFF. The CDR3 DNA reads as TGTGCCAGCAAACCCAGGGCAACTAATGAAAAACTGTTTTTT.

CDR3 amino acids: CASSFRGSDGYTF. DNA of the CDR3: TGTGCCAGCAGCTTCAGGGGAAGTGATGGCTACACCTTC. The chain carries TRBV5-6 and TRBJ1-2; D might be TRBD1 (6 bases). V was shortened by 2 bases and J by 6 bases, with 11 bases between the two germline ends. The CDR3 extends over 13 amino acids. The germline V gene encodes CDR1 SGHDT and CDR2 YYEEEE.

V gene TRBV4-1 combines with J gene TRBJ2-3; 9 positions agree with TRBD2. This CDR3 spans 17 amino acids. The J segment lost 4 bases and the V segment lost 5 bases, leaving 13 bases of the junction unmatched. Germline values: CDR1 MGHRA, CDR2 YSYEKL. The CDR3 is CASSTQPTSGRADTQYF. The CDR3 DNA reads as TGCGCCAGCAGCACCCAACCGACTAGCGGTAGGGCAGATACGCAGTATTTT.

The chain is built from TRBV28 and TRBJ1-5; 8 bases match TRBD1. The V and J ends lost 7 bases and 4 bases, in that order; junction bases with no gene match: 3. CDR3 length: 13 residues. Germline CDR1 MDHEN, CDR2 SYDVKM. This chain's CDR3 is CASKQGGNQPQHF. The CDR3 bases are TGTGCCAGCAAACAGGGGGGTAATCAGCCCCAGCATTTT.

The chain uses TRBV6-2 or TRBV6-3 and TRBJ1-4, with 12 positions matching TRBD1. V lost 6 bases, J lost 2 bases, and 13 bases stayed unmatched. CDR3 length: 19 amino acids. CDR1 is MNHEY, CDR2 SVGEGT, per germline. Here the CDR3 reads CASSPRGTGGAFTNEKLFF. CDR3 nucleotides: TGTGCCAGCAGCCCTAGGGGGACAGGGGGCGCTTTTACTAATGAAAAACTGTTTTTT.

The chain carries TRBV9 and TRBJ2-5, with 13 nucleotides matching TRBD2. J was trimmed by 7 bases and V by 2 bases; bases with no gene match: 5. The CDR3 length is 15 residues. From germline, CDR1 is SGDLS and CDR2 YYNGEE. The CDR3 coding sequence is TGTGCCAGCAGCGTCGGACTAGCGGGAGAAGGGACCCAGTACTTC. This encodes CASSVGLAGEGTQYF.

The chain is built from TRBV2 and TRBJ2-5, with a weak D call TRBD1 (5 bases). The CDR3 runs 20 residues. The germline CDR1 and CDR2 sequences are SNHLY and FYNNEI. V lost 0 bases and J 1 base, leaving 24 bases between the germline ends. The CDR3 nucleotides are TGTGCCAGCAGTGAAGCGCTCCCGAGTTCGGGCAGGGCACCCCAAGAGACCCAGTACTTC. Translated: CASSEALPSSGRAPQETQYF.

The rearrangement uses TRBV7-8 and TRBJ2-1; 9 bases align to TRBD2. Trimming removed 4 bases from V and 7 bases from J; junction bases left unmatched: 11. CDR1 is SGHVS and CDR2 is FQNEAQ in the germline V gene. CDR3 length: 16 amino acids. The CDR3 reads CASSSPYGLARNEQFF. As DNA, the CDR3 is TGTGCCAGCAGCTCCCCCTACGGACTAGCGAGGAATGAGCAGTTCTTC.

Here the CDR3 DNA reads TGCGCCAGCAGCTTGGGTAGCCGGGGCTACGAGCAGTACTTC. It translates to CASSLGSRGYEQYF. The chain joins TRBV5-1 to TRBJ2-7; maybe TRBD2 (5 bases). The CDR3 extends over 14 amino acids. Germline lookup yields CDR1 SGHRS and CDR2 YFSETQ. V was clipped by 0 bases and J by 3 bases, with 10 bases between them.

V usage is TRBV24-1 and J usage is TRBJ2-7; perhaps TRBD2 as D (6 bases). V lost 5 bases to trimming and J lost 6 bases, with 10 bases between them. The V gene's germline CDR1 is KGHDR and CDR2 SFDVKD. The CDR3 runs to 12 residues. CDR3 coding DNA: TGTGCCACCAGTGCTCTGGGGGGCGAGCAGTACTTC. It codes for CATSALGGEQYF.

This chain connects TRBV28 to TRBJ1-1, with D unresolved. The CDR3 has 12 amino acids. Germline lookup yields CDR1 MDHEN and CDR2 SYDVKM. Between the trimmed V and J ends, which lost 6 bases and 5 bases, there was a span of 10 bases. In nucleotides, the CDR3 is TGTGCCAGCAGGACTTGGGCGACTGAAGCTTTCTTT. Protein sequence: CASRTWATEAFF.

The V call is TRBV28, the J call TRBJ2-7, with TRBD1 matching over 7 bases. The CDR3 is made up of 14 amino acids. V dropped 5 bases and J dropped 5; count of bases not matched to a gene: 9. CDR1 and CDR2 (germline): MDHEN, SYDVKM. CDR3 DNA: TGTGCCAGCAGTATTGACAGGGCGAACCACGAGCAGTACTTC. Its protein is CASSIDRANHEQYF. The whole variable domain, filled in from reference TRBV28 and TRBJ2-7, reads DVKVTQSSRYLVKRTGEKVFLECVQDMDHENMFWYRQDPGLGLRLIYFSYDVKMKEKGDIPEGYSVSREKKERFSLILESASTNQTSMYLCASSIDRANHEQYFGPGTRLTVT.